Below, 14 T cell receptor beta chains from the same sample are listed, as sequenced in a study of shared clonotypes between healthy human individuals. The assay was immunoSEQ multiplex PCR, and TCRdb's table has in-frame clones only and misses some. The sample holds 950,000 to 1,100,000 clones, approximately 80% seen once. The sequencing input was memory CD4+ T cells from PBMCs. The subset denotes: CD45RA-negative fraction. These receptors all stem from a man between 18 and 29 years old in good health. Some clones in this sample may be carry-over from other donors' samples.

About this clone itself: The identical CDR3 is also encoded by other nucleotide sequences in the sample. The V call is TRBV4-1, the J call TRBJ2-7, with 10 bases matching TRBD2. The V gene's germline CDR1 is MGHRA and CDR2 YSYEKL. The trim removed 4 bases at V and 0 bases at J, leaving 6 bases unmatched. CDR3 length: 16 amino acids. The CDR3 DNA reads TGCGCCAGCAGCCCCGGGACTAGCGAAAGCTCCTACGAGCAGTACTTC. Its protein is CASSPGTSESSYEQYF.

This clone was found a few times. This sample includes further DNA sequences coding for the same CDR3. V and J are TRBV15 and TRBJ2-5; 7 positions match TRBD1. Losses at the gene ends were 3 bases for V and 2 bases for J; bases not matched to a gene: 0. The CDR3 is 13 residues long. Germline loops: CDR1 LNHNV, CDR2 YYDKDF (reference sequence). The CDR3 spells CATSRGQQETQYF. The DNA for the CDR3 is TGTGCCACCAGCAGGGGACAGCAAGAGACCCAGTACTTC. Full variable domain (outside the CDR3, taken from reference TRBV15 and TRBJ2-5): DAMVIQNPRYQVTQFGKPVTLSCSQTLNHNVMYWYQQKSSQAPKLLFHYYDKDFNNEADTPDNFQSRRPNTSFCFLDIRSPGLGDTAMYLCATSRGQQETQYFGPGTRLLVL.

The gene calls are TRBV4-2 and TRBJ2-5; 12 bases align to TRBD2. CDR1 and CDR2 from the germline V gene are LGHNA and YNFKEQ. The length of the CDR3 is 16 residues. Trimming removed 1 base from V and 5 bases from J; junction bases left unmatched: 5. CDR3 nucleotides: TGTGCCAGCAGCCAAGGGAGCCTAGCGGGAGGGGAGACCCAGTACTTC. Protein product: CASSQGSLAGGETQYF.

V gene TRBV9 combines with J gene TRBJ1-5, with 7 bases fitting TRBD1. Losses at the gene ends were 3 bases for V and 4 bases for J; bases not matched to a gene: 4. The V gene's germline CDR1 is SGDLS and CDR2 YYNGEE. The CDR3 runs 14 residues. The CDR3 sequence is CASSDTGENQPQHF. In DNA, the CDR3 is TGTGCCAGCAGCGATACAGGGGAGAATCAGCCCCAGCATTTT.

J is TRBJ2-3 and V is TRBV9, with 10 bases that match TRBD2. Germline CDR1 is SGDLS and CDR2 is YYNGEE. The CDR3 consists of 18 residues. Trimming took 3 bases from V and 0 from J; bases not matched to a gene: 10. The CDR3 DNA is TGTGCCAGCAGCGAGGTGGGCAGCGGGGGGGATAGCACAGATACGCAGTATTTT. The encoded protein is CASSEVGSGGDSTDTQYF.

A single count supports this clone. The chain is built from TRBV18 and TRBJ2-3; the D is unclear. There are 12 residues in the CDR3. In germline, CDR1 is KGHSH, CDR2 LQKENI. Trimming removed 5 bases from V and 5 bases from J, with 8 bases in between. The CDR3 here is CASSNWKDTQYF. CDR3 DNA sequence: TGTGCCAGCTCAAATTGGAAAGATACGCAGTATTTT.

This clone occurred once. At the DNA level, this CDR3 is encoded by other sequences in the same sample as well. CDR3: CASSRQLNTEAFF. The DNA for the CDR3 is TGTGCCAGCAGCAGGCAGCTGAACACTGAAGCTTTCTTT. The chain employs TRBV11-3 and TRBJ1-1; D gene unclear. V was cut by 5 bases and J by 0 bases, with 7 bases left in between. In germline, CDR1 is SGHNT, CDR2 YENEEA. CDR3 length: 13 residues. Drawing the rest from reference TRBV11-3 and TRBJ1-1, the complete variable domain is EAGVVQSPRYKIIEKKQPVAFWCNPISGHNTLYWYLQNLGQGPELLIRYENEEAVDDSQLPKDRFSAERLKGVDSTLKIQPAELGDSAVYLCASSRQLNTEAFFGQGTRLTVV.

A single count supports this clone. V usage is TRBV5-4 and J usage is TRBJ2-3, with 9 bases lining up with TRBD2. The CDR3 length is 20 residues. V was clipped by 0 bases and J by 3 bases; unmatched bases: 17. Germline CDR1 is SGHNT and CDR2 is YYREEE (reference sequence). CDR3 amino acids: CASSLVLAGRIPQPTDTQYF. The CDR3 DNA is TGTGCCAGCAGCTTGGTGCTAGCGGGAAGGATTCCACAACCGACAGATACGCAGTATTTT.

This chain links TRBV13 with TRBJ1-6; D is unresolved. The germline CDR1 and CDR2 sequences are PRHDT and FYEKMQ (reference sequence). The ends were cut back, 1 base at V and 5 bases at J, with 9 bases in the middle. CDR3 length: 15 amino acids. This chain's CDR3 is CASSLEGRHNSPLHF. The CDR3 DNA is TGTGCCAGCAGCTTAGAAGGCAGACATAATTCACCCCTCCACTTT. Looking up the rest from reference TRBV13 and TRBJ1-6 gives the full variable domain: AAGVIQSPRHLIKEKRETATLKCYPIPRHDTVYWYQQGPGQDPQFLISFYEKMQSDKGSIPDRFSAQQFSDYHSELNMSSLELGDSALYFCASSLEGRHNSPLHFGNGTRLTVT.

The CDR3 sequence is CASSLAGGVSAGELFF. The CDR3 DNA sequence: TGCGCCAGCAGCTTGGCCGGAGGGGTGAGCGCCGGGGAGCTGTTTTTT. This chain uses TRBV5-1 with TRBJ2-2; TRBD2 might be the D (6 bases). The CDR3 extends over 16 amino acids. Per germline, CDR1 SGHRS and CDR2 YFSETQ. Trimming took 0 bases from V and 6 from J, leaving 15 bases between them.

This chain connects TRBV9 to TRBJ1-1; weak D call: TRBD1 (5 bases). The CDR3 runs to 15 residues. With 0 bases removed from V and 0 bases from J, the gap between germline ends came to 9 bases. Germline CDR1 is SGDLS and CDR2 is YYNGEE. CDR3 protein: CASSVAPGMNTEAFF. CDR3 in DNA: TGTGCCAGCAGCGTAGCCCCAGGGATGAACACTGAAGCTTTCTTT.

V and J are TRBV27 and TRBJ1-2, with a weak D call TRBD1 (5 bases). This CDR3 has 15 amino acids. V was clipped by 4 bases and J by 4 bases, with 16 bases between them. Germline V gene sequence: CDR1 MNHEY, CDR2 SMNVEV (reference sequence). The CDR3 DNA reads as TGTGCCAGCAGTTCCCGGGGCAGGGTGGTCTATGGCTACACCTTC. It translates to CASSSRGRVVYGYTF.

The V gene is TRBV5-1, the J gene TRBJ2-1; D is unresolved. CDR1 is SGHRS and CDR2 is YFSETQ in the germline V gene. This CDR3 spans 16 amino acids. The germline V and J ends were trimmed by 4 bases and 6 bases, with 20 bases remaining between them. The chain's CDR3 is CASSPLPTIEPNEQFF. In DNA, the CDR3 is TGCGCCAGCAGCCCCCTACCCACTATCGAACCCAATGAGCAGTTCTTC.

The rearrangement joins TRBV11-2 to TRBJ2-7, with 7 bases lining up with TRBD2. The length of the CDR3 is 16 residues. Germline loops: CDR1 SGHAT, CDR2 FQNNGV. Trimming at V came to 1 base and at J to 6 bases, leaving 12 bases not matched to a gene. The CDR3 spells CASSLVRGVRPSEQYF. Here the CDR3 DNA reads TGTGCCAGCAGCTTAGTTCGGGGGGTTAGACCCAGCGAGCAGTACTTC.